The T cell receptor (beta chain) described here comes from a study of identical twins. J gave up 3 bases and V 7 bases, and 8 bases lay outside the gene matches. This CDR3 is 13 amino acids long. CDR1 and CDR2 from the germline V gene are SQVTM and ANQGSEA. MiXCR, run by TCRdb on the 5' RACE reads, gives a single entry per CDR3 protein. Of about 660,000 distinct CDR3 sequences detected, less than 10% appear once; the ten largest clones hold roughly 0.9%. The sample also formed part of further work on yellow fever vaccine responses in identical twins.

The rearrangement joins TRBV29-1 to TRBJ1-1; 7 bases fit TRBD1. This receptor was obtained from a young woman in good health. The sample consisted of PBMCs. The CDR3 DNA reads as TGCAGCGCCAGACAGGGCGGGGACACTGAAGCTTTCTTT. It translates to CSARQGGDTEAFF.